This is a list of T cell receptor beta chains from one sample in a study of response to subunit inactivated influenza vaccine. TCRdb reprocessed the RT-PCR reads with MiXCR, giving one entry per CDR3 protein. The sample consists of more than 150,000 distinct CDR3 sequences, around 9.2% of them appearing once. This material consisted of non-naive T cells sorted from PBMCs, taken on the day of vaccination. The receptors were sampled from a man in his fifties who received an inactivated influenza vaccine. Both conserved end residues are part of each CDR3. D genes are given only for firm matches. The listing skips clone size in some rows; elsewhere it reads once, few, many or a size class.

CDR3 protein,CDR3 DNA,V gene,J gene,D gene,clone size
CATTGTSLMETQYF,TGTGCCACCACCGGGACTAGCTTGATGGAGACCCAGTACTTC,TRBV10-3,TRBJ2-5,TRBD2,many
CASSYVTASLNTEAFF,TGTGCCAGCAGTTACGTAACAGCGAGTTTGAACACTGAAGCTTTCTTT,TRBV6-2/TRBV6-3,TRBJ1-1,NA,few
CASKGRRRIAKNIQYF,TGTGCCAGCAAGGGCCGTCGCCGGATAGCCAAAAACATTCAGTACTTC,TRBV28,TRBJ2-4,NA,many
CSADGGMAYGYTF,TGCAGTGCTGACGGGGGCATGGCCTATGGCTACACCTTC,TRBV20-1,TRBJ1-2,NA,few
CASSTHTGVNTEAFF,TGTGCCAGTAGCACCCATACAGGGGTGAACACTGAAGCTTTCTTT,TRBV19,TRBJ1-1,TRBD1,NA
CAISESGQGIGGYTF,TGTGCCATCAGTGAGTCGGGACAGGGTATTGGAGGCTACACCTTC,TRBV10-3,TRBJ1-2,TRBD1,NA
CASSPSYGYTF,TGTGCCAGCTCACCAAGCTATGGCTACACCTTC,TRBV18,TRBJ1-2,NA,many
CASSESSGGAKEQYF,TGCGCCAGCAGTGAGTCAAGCGGGGGGGCCAAAGAGCAGTACTTC,TRBV10-2,TRBJ2-7,TRBD2,many
CASRGTGEPRHF,TGTGCCAGCCGGGGGACCGGAGAGCCCCGGCATTTT,TRBV12-3/TRBV12-4,TRBJ1-5,NA,NA
CASSLGDKQFF,TGTGCCAGCAGCTTAGGCGACAAGCAGTTCTTC,TRBV7-2,TRBJ2-1,NA,many
CAIPTIEAGGGDTQYF,TGTGCCATCCCGACGATCGAAGCGGGAGGGGGGGATACGCAGTATTTT,TRBV27,TRBJ2-3,TRBD2,few
CASSHQTLEQYF,TGTGCCAGCAGCCACCAAACATTGGAGCAGTATTTT,TRBV7-2,TRBJ2-3,NA,NA
CASSDRTGYGYTF,TGTGCCAGCAGCGATCGGACAGGTTATGGCTACACCTTC,TRBV5-5,TRBJ1-2,TRBD1,NA
CASRSGLAGGPTQFF,TGTGCCAGCAGGTCGGGACTAGCGGGTGGACCTACCCAGTTCTTC,TRBV12-3/TRBV12-4,TRBJ2-1,TRBD2,many
CASSQKTGPSYEQYF,TGTGCCAGCAGTCAAAAGACAGGGCCTTCCTACGAGCAGTACTTC,TRBV27,TRBJ2-7,TRBD1,few
CSARGDLAGDQETQYF,TGCAGTGCTAGGGGGGACCTAGCGGGAGACCAGGAGACCCAGTACTTC,TRBV20-1,TRBJ2-5,TRBD2,NA
CASSSVNNEQFF,TGTGCCAGCAGCTCGGTGAACAATGAGCAGTTCTTC,TRBV7-6,TRBJ2-1,NA,few
CASSSSVASKGQYF,TGTGCCAGCAGCTCCTCCGTTGCCTCCAAGGGGCAGTACTTC,TRBV6-5,TRBJ2-7,NA,many
CASSSHRVNQPQHF,TGTGCCAGCAGCTCCCACAGGGTCAATCAGCCCCAGCATTTT,TRBV5-6,TRBJ1-5,NA,few
CATSDFGLVGTGELFF,TGTGCCACCAGTGATTTTGGGCTAGTTGGCACCGGGGAGCTGTTTTTT,TRBV24-1,TRBJ2-2,NA,many
CASSLGHSYNSPLHF,TGTGCCAGCAGTTTAGGTCACTCCTATAATTCACCCCTCCACTTT,TRBV28,TRBJ1-6,NA,NA
CASSLQGRRTEAFF,TGTGCCAGCAGTTTACAGGGGCGCAGGACTGAAGCTTTCTTT,TRBV12-3/TRBV12-4,TRBJ1-1,NA,many
CASSFSPNRASNNEQFF,TGCGCCAGCAGCTTTAGCCCTAACAGGGCCAGCAACAATGAGCAGTTCTTC,TRBV5-1,TRBJ2-1,NA,many
CSARGHHSYEQYF,TGCAGTGCTAGAGGGCATCACTCCTACGAGCAGTACTTC,TRBV20-1,TRBJ2-7,NA,few
CASNGQGVTNTEAFF,TGTGCCAGCAACGGACAGGGGGTAACGAACACTGAAGCTTTCTTT,TRBV28,TRBJ1-1,TRBD1,few
CSANRTPPEGTDTQYF,TGCAGTGCTAACCGGACCCCTCCGGAGGGCACAGATACGCAGTATTTT,TRBV20-1,TRBJ2-3,NA,NA
CASSTQGADYGYTF,TGTGCCAGCAGTACTCAGGGGGCGGACTATGGCTACACCTTC,TRBV2,TRBJ1-2,TRBD1,few
CASSLSGTGFHEQYF,TGTGCCAGCAGCTTGTCGGGGACAGGGTTCCACGAGCAGTACTTC,TRBV5-4,TRBJ2-7,TRBD1,NA
CASSIEAGNNEQFF,TGTGCCAGTAGTATAGAGGCTGGGAACAATGAGCAGTTCTTC,TRBV19,TRBJ2-1,NA,few
CASSPVRTANTEAFF,TGCGCCAGCAGCCCCGTTCGGACAGCGAACACTGAAGCTTTCTTT,TRBV5-1,TRBJ1-1,NA,few
CASSVDRGDSYGYTF,TGCGCCAGCAGCGTGGACAGGGGAGACAGCTATGGCTACACCTTC,TRBV5-1,TRBJ1-2,TRBD1,few
CASSLFSGGTYEQYF,TGTGCCAGCAGTTTATTTTCGGGAGGGACCTACGAGCAGTACTTC,TRBV27,TRBJ2-7,TRBD2,NA
CASSEALGQQETQYF,TGTGCCAGCAGTGAAGCGCTGGGGCAGCAAGAGACCCAGTACTTC,TRBV2,TRBJ2-5,NA,NA
CASSYSSSQRGGSYEQYF,TGTGCCAGCAGTTACTCGAGTAGCCAGCGGGGGGGCTCCTACGAGCAGTACTTC,TRBV6-5,TRBJ2-7,TRBD2,many
CASSWSGPRETQYF,TGTGCCAGCAGTTGGTCAGGGCCGCGGGAGACCCAGTACTTC,TRBV6-2/TRBV6-3,TRBJ2-5,NA,NA
CASSLGFGTQGGTDTQYF,TGCGCCAGCAGCTTGGGGTTCGGGACCCAAGGAGGAACAGATACGCAGTATTTT,TRBV5-1,TRBJ2-3,NA,many
CASGRLNTEAFF,TGTGCCAGCGGCAGACTTAACACTGAAGCTTTCTTT,TRBV6-2/TRBV6-3,TRBJ1-1,NA,NA
CASSLTSGRVTDTQYF,TGTGCCAGCAGCCTGACTAGCGGGAGGGTTACAGATACGCAGTATTTT,TRBV3-1,TRBJ2-3,TRBD2,many
CASSLAADTGELFF,TGCGCCAGCAGCTTGGCCGCGGACACCGGGGAGCTGTTTTTT,TRBV5-1,TRBJ2-2,NA,many
CASSQDYAYEQYF,TGCGCCAGCAGCCAAGATTACGCATACGAGCAGTACTTC,TRBV4-3,TRBJ2-7,NA,few
CASSLVGDSSYEQYF,TGTGCCAGCAGTTTAGTAGGAGACAGCTCCTACGAGCAGTACTTC,TRBV12-3/TRBV12-4,TRBJ2-7,NA,few
CASSLDWGGQYF,TGTGCCAGCAGCCTGGATTGGGGGGGTCAGTACTTC,TRBV4-2,TRBJ2-4,TRBD2,NA
CASSQVAGSTQYF,TGCGCCAGCAGCCAAGTGGCGGGTAGCACGCAGTATTTT,TRBV4-3,TRBJ2-3,NA,many
CASSSASGGAYEQYF,TGTGCCAGCAGTTCGGCTAGCGGGGGTGCCTACGAGCAGTACTTC,TRBV27,TRBJ2-7,TRBD2,few
CASSSLNRLQETQYF,TGTGCCAGCAGTTCCCTAAACAGACTTCAAGAGACCCAGTACTTC,TRBV28,TRBJ2-5,NA,NA
CASSFPDQPQHF,TGTGCCAGCAGTTTTCCGGATCAGCCCCAGCATTTT,TRBV28,TRBJ1-5,NA,few
CASRSQPNTEAFF,TGTGCCAGCAGGTCCCAGCCGAACACTGAAGCTTTCTTT,TRBV5-5,TRBJ1-1,NA,NA
CASSPQDRTSYEQYF,TGCGCCAGCAGTCCCCAGGACAGGACCTCCTACGAGCAGTACTTC,TRBV10-2,TRBJ2-7,TRBD1,NA
CSARLAGTYNEQFF,TGCAGTGCTAGACTAGCGGGAACCTACAATGAGCAGTTCTTC,TRBV20-1,TRBJ2-1,TRBD2,few
CASSFTPNEKLFF,TGTGCCAGCAGCTTTACCCCTAATGAAAAACTGTTTTTT,TRBV5-5,TRBJ1-4,NA,few
CSAMRGLAGMEQFF,TGCAGTGCTATGCGGGGACTAGCGGGTATGGAGCAGTTCTTC,TRBV20-1,TRBJ2-1,TRBD2,NA
CATSRSPGQEGNQPQHF,TGTGCCACCAGCAGATCCCCGGGACAGGAGGGCAATCAGCCCCAGCATTTT,TRBV15,TRBJ1-5,TRBD1,NA
CAIMGLSPTEAFF,TGTGCCATCATGGGTCTAAGTCCCACTGAAGCTTTCTTT,TRBV10-3,TRBJ1-1,NA,NA
CASSKTGGADYGYTF,TGTGCCAGCAGCAAAACAGGGGGGGCGGACTATGGCTACACCTTC,TRBV7-9,TRBJ1-2,TRBD1,few
CASSGDLLSSYNEQFF,TGTGCCAGCAGTGGGGACCTCCTCAGCTCCTACAATGAGCAGTTCTTC,TRBV27,TRBJ2-1,NA,many
CASSFHTGELFF,TGTGCCAGCAGTTTCCACACCGGGGAGCTGTTTTTT,TRBV28,TRBJ2-2,NA,many
CASSPRPGVDEQFF,TGTGCCAGCAGCCCACGACCCGGGGTGGATGAGCAGTTCTTC,TRBV11-2,TRBJ2-1,NA,NA
CSASRDRVGEQYF,TGCAGTGCTAGTCGGGACAGGGTGGGAGAGCAGTACTTC,TRBV20-1,TRBJ2-7,TRBD1,few
CSVGHRGLVFF,TGCAGCGTTGGACACAGGGGTTTAGTCTTCTTT,TRBV29-1,TRBJ1-1,TRBD1,few
CASSQESGQIAGELFF,TGCGCCAGCAGCCAAGAATCGGGCCAGATCGCCGGGGAGCTGTTTTTT,TRBV4-3,TRBJ2-2,NA,few